What follows describes a single T cell receptor (beta chain). The length of the CDR3 is 14 residues. The germline V gene encodes CDR1 SGHTA and CDR2 FQGNSA. V was clipped by 5 bases and J by 8 bases, with 18 bases between them. Sequencing was performed with immunoSEQ multiplex PCR; in TCRdb, only in-frame clones are kept and a portion is missing. Seen here are 250,000 to 350,000 clones, 75% to 90% observed once, and the top ten hold about an eighth. The data were taken from a study of blood T cell repertoires in COVID-19. Sequenced material: peripheral blood. The clonotype was recovered from a woman aged 55-70 years with acute or convalescent COVID-19. The chain combines TRBV7-2 with TRBJ1-2; unclear D gene. In DNA, the CDR3 is TGTGCCAGCAGCCCCCCTAGGGCCCCGGGGGGCTACACCTTC. Amino acids: CASSPPRAPGGYTF.